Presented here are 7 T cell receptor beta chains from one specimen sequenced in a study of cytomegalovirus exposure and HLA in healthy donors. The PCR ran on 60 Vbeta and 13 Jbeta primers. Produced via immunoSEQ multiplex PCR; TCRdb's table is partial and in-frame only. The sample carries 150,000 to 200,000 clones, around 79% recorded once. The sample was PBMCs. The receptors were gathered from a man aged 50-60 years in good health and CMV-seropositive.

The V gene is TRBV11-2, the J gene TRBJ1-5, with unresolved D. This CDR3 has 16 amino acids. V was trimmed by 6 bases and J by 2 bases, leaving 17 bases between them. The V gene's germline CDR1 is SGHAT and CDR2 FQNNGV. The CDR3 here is CASSSPKSPGNQPQHF. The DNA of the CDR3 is TGTGCCAGCAGTTCCCCAAAGAGTCCGGGCAATCAGCCCCAGCATTTT.

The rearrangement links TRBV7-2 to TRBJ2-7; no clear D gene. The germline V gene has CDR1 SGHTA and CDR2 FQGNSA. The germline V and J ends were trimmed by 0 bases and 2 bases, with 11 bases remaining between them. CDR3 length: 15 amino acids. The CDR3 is CASSLAGQATYEQYF. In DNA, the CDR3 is TGTGCCAGCAGCTTAGCCGGCCAGGCGACCTACGAGCAGTACTTC.

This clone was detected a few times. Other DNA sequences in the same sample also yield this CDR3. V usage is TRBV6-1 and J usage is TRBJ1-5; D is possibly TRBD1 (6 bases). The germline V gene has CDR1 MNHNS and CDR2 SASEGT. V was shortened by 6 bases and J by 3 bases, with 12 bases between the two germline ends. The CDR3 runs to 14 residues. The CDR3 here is CASRPTGPNQPQHF. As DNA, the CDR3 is TGTGCCAGCAGGCCGACAGGACCCAATCAGCCCCAGCATTTT.

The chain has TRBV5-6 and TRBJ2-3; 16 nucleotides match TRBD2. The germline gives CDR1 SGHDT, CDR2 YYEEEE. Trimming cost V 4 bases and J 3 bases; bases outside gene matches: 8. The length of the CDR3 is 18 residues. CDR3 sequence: CASSPGLAGGQLTDTQYF. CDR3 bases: TGTGCCAGCAGCCCGGGACTAGCGGGGGGGCAGTTGACAGATACGCAGTATTTT.

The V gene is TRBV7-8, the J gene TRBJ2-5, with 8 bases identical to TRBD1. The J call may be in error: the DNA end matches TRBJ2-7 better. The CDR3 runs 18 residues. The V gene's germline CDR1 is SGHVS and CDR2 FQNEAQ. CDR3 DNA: TGTGCCAGCGAGGGCTCAGGGCAGGGGGCCCTTTACTCCTACGAGCAGTACTTC. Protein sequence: CASEGSGQGALYSYEQYF.

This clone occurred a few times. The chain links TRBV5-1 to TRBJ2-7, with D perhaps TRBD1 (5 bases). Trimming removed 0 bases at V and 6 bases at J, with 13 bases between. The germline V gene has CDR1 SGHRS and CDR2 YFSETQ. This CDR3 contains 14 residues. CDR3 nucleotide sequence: TGCGCCAGCAGCTTGGAAGGGGTCTCAGGCGAGCAGTACTTC. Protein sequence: CASSLEGVSGEQYF.

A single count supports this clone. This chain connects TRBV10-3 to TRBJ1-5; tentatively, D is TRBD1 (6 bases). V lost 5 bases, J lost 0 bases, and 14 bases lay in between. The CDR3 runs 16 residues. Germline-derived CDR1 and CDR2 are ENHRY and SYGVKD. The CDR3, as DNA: TGTGCCATCAGTCCGGACAGAGCTTATAGCAATCAGCCCCAGCATTTT. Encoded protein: CAISPDRAYSNQPQHF.